These 27 T cell receptor beta chains came from one sample sequenced in a study of tumor-infiltrating lymphocytes in primary liver carcinoma. The authors made TCR beta cDNA from around 500 ng total RNA with a constant-region primer. Three nested multiplex PCR rounds, a slightly modified ARM-PCR, produced the libraries for TCR beta. It was with TRBV1-TRBV30 forward primers and a C-beta reverse primer that the first two PCR rounds were run, at about 10 cycles each. TCRdb reanalysed the multiplex PCR reads using MiXCR and keeps one entry per CDR3 protein. The table records 35,000 to 45,000 distinct CDR3 sequences, 75% of them present only once. Without any cell sorting, roughly 20-32 mg of bulk tissue yielded co-extracted RNA and DNA. Material for sequencing was tumor-adjacent normal liver tissue. These receptors all come from a woman aged 30 to 39 with primary liver carcinoma and hepatitis B virus infection.

The chain joins TRBV11-2 to TRBJ1-6; D is unresolved. Germline CDR1 and CDR2: SGHAT and FQNNGV. Trimming removed 8 bases from V and 16 bases from J, with 12 bases in between. The CDR3 length is 10 residues. The CDR3 reads CASLGTSLHF. The CDR3 DNA reads TGTGCCAGCTTAGGTACATCACTCCACTTT.

This clonotype was seen repeatedly, ten times or more. The CDR3 is CAWTRDSHSGNTIYF. Written as DNA, the CDR3 is TGTGCCTGGACCCGAGACAGCCACTCTGGAAACACCATATATTTT. The chain combines TRBV30 with TRBJ1-3, with a tentative D call TRBD1 (5 bases). With 4 bases removed from V and 0 bases from J, the gap between germline ends came to 13 bases. Germline V gene sequence: CDR1 GTSNPN, CDR2 SVGIG (reference sequence). This CDR3 contains 15 residues.

This clonotype was seen more than once but under ten times. V is TRBV29-1 and J is TRBJ1-2; 8 nucleotides match TRBD1. The germline CDR1 and CDR2 sequences are SQVTM and ANQGSEA. This CDR3 comprises 13 residues. The DNA for the CDR3 is TGCAGTTTTGGCGACAGGGGTACCTATGGCTACACCTTC. This translates into CSFGDRGTYGYTF.

Comments on this clonotype: This could be a read error, since a much larger clone is one nucleotide away. V usage is TRBV18 and J usage is TRBJ2-7; D ambiguous. The DNA end lines up better with TRBJ2-1; the J call may be wrong. Germline V gene lookup returns CDR1 KGHSH and CDR2 LQKENI. The CDR3 runs to 12 residues. Here the CDR3 DNA reads TGTGCCAGCTCATCGGGCTGGTTCGAGCAGTTCTTC. Amino acids: CASSSGWFEQFF.

In DNA form, the CDR3 reads TGCAGCGTGGAGGGACTAGCGGGGAACTCCTACAATGAGCAGTTCTTC. Amino acid sequence: CSVEGLAGNSYNEQFF. V gene TRBV29-1 combines with J gene TRBJ2-1; 13 bases agree with TRBD2. Per the germline V gene, CDR1 is SQVTM and CDR2 is ANQGSEA. The CDR3 spans 16 residues. The V and J ends lost 6 bases and 0 bases, in that order; junction bases with no gene match: 5.

This clonotype was picked up a small number of times. This clone may be a read error of a much larger clone one base away. This chain links TRBV11-1 with TRBJ1-6, with a possible D match to TRBD1 (5 bases). Germline V gene data show CDR1 as SGHAT and CDR2 as FQDESV (reference sequence). CDR3 length: 13 residues. This CDR3 is CARSRTLVSPLHF. The CDR3 coding sequence is TGTGCCCGCAGCCGGACACTGGTTTCACCCCTCCACTTT.

Concerning this clonotype itself: One end of the junction fails to match germline, which may point to a read error. The chain recombines TRBV11-2 with TRBJ2-3; no reliable D call. Per germline, CDR1 SGHAT and CDR2 FQNNGV. This CDR3 has 14 residues. For the CDR3, the DNA is TGTGCCAACAGCTTACCAATAAGCACAGATACGCAGTATTTT. Translation gives CANSLPISTDTQYF.

CDR3 in DNA: TGTGCCAGCAGCTCACCGGAACAGAACACCGGGGAGCTGTTTTTT. This translates into CASSSPEQNTGELFF. The chain carries TRBV7-9 and TRBJ2-2, with unresolved D. CDR3 length equals 15 residues. Trimming removed 4 bases at V and 1 base at J, with 10 bases between. CDR1 SEHNR and CDR2 FQNEAQ come from the germline V gene (reference sequence).

Comments on this clonotype: At one end, the junction sequence differs from germline, possibly due to a read error. This chain uses TRBV11-2 with TRBJ2-7, with a tentative D call TRBD1 (5 bases). The CDR3 consists of 15 residues. Germline CDR1 is SGHAT and CDR2 is FQNNGV. The CDR3 spells CASSLDRARTCEQYF. CDR3 in DNA: TGCGCCAGTAGCTTAGATCGTGCCAGGACATGCGAGCAGTACTTC.

The genes are TRBV11-3 and TRBJ2-2; 7 positions agree with TRBD2. V lost 7 bases to trimming and J lost 6 bases; unmatched junction nucleotides: 17. CDR3 length equals 17 residues. Germline loops: CDR1 SGHNT, CDR2 YENEEA. CDR3 amino acids: CASTQTRGRNQPGELFF. CDR3 nucleotide sequence: TGTGCCAGCACTCAGACCCGCGGGAGAAATCAACCCGGGGAGCTGTTTTTT. Full variable domain (missing parts from reference TRBV11-3 and TRBJ2-2): EAGVVQSPRYKIIEKKQPVAFWCNPISGHNTLYWYLQNLGQGPELLIRYENEEAVDDSQLPKDRFSAERLKGVDSTLKIQPAELGDSAVYLCASTQTRGRNQPGELFFGEGSRLTVL.

The sample holds a few counts of this clonotype. This CDR3 is CASSFYSDQETQYF. Written as DNA, the CDR3 is TGTGCCAGCAGCTTTTATTCGGACCAAGAGACCCAGTACTTC. The V gene is TRBV7-2, the J gene TRBJ2-5; the D is unclear. The germline V gene encodes CDR1 SGHTA and CDR2 FQGNSA. Between the trimmed V and J ends, which lost 3 bases and 0 bases, there was a span of 8 bases. This CDR3 has 14 amino acids.

As regards this clonotype: Compared with germline, one end of the junction differs, possibly owing to a read error. This chain connects TRBV5-5 to TRBJ1-1, with 8 nucleotides matching TRBD1. The CDR3 covers 14 residues. The V gene's germline CDR1 is SGHKS and CDR2 YYEKEE (reference sequence). CDR3 sequence: CASSLWTGSTEAFF. The CDR3 bases are TGTGCCAGCAGCTTGTGGACAGGGAGCACTGAAGCCTTCTTT.

Of note for this clonotype: A junction end diverges from the germline sequence, so it may reflect a read error. This chain joins TRBV25-1 and TRBJ2-1; 7 bases agree with TRBD2. The CDR3 covers 15 residues. CDR1 and CDR2 from the germline V gene are MGHDK and SYGVNS. The CDR3 DNA sequence: TGTGCCAGCAATGAATGGGGGGGATCCTACAATGAGCAGTTCTTC. Translating it yields CASNEWGGSYNEQFF.

As regards this clonotype: The junction does not match germline at one end; this may be a read error. V gene TRBV11-1 combines with J gene TRBJ2-7, with D possibly being TRBD2 (5 bases). Germline assignment: CDR1 SGHAT and CDR2 FQDESV (reference sequence). The CDR3 is made up of 14 amino acids. CDR3 nucleotide sequence: TGTGCCAGCAGATTAGCGACGGCCTCCTACAAGCGGTACTTC. This gives the protein CASRLATASYKRYF.

V is TRBV29-1 and J is TRBJ2-5; tentatively, D is TRBD1 (5 bases). The CDR3 runs to 16 residues. The V end lost 5 bases, the J end lost 1 base, and 20 bases lay between the germline ends. Germline V gene sequence: CDR1 SQVTM, CDR2 ANQGSEA. For the CDR3, the DNA is TGCAGCGTTTGTGCCTCCCGGTTAGGGGTCCAAGAGACCCAGTACTTC. Residues: CSVCASRLGVQETQYF.

Comment on this clonotype: This sequence may be a read error, since a much larger clone differs from it by one base. The rearrangement uses TRBV7-9 and TRBJ2-7; 9 bases agree with TRBD1. This CDR3 comprises 14 residues. Germline V gives CDR1 SEHNR, CDR2 FQNEAQ (reference sequence). CDR3 DNA: TGTGCCAGCAGCTCGACGACAGGGGGGTACGAGCAGAACTTC. Translation: CASSSTTGGYEQNF.

This chain uses TRBV11-2 with TRBJ1-1; 8 bases match TRBD1. Germline values: CDR1 SGHAT, CDR2 FQNNGV. The CDR3 has 13 residues. The J segment lost 6 bases and the V segment lost 9 bases, leaving 9 bases of the junction unmatched. CDR3 nucleotide sequence: TGTGCCAGATATACAGGGGGGAGGGCTGAAGCTTTCTTT. The encoded protein is CARYTGGRAEAFF. Full variable domain (rest looked up from reference TRBV11-2 and TRBJ1-1): EAGVAQSPRYKIIEKRQSVAFWCNPISGHATLYWYQQILGQGPKLLIQFQNNGVVDDSQLPKDRFSAERLKGVDSTLKIQPAKLEDSAVYLCARYTGGRAEAFFGQGTRLTVV.

About this clonotype: At one end the junction does not follow the germline gene, possibly because of a read error. The chain combines TRBV11-2 with TRBJ2-7; 8 bases are shared with TRBD1. The CDR3 spans 13 residues. Germline V gives CDR1 SGHAT, CDR2 FQNNGV. The CDR3 spells CANIGDRTYAQYF. CDR3 DNA: TGTGCCAACATAGGGGACAGGACTTACGCGCAGTACTTC.

A note on this clonotype: One junction end does not reproduce the germline sequence, and a read error may be involved. The chain carries TRBV4-3 and TRBJ2-4; D may be TRBD1 (6 bases). Germline lookup yields CDR1 LGHNA and CDR2 YSLEER. CDR3 length: 16 amino acids. Here the CDR3 DNA reads TGCGCCAGCAGCCAAGGAGGTAGGGGGTACCAAAACATTCAGTATTTC. This encodes CASSQGGRGYQNIQYF.

Note on this clonotype: A much larger clone is a single base away; this may be a read error. The gene calls are TRBV7-9 and TRBJ2-1; D remains ambiguous. With 1 base removed from V and 8 bases from J, the gap between germline ends came to 15 bases. The length of the CDR3 is 15 residues. In germline, CDR1 is SEHNR, CDR2 FQNEAQ (reference sequence). CDR3 residues: CASSLGSRSIDEQFF. CDR3 sequence (DNA): TGTGCCAGCAGCTTAGGTAGCAGGAGTATAGATGAGCAGTTCTTC.

The chain employs TRBV29-1 and TRBJ2-3; D possibly corresponds to TRBD2 (6 bases). The CDR3 is made up of 14 amino acids. Germline CDR1 is SQVTM and CDR2 is ANQGSEA. The CDR3 reads CSVLRDGRPDTQYF. CDR3 nucleotide sequence: TGCAGTGTTTTGCGGGATGGCCGACCAGATACGCAGTATTTT.

This clonotype was seen ten or more times. This chain uses TRBV29-1 with TRBJ1-1; D ambiguous. Trimming cost V 4 bases and J 0 bases, with 15 bases left between them. Germline V CDR1 and CDR2: SQVTM, ANQGSEA. This CDR3 has 15 amino acids. As DNA, the CDR3 is TGCAGCGTTGGTGGAGGATGGGGTATGAACACTGAAGCTTTCTTT. Protein sequence: CSVGGGWGMNTEAFF.

About this clonotype: With a much larger clone just one base away, this may be a read error. The chain has TRBV24-1 and TRBJ1-5, with TRBD1 matching 7 bases. This CDR3 is 13 amino acids long. Trimming cost V 5 bases and J 9 bases; bases outside gene matches: 6. Germline V gene sequence: CDR1 KGHDR, CDR2 SFDVKD. The CDR3 spells CATSGPGGWPQHF. The CDR3 DNA is TGTGCCACCAGTGGTCCAGGGGGGTGGCCCCAGCATTTT.

About this clonotype itself: Mismatch with germline at one junction end may stem from a read error. The chain is built from TRBV5-6 and TRBJ2-6; D is possibly TRBD1 (6 bases). Germline CDR1 is SGHDT and CDR2 is YYEEEE. This CDR3 is 17 amino acids long. CDR3 DNA: TGTGCCAGCAACCAGGACAGCAGCTTCTCTGGGGTCAACGTTCTGACTTTC. Amino acids: CASNQDSSFSGVNVLTF.

This clonotype was seen many times. This chain joins TRBV28 and TRBJ2-4; the D gene is possibly TRBD2 (5 bases). This CDR3 has 15 amino acids. The germline V and J ends were trimmed by 2 bases and 4 bases, with 12 bases remaining between them. The germline V gene encodes CDR1 MDHEN and CDR2 SYDVKM. The CDR3 sequence: CASSLVWELKNIQYF. CDR3 nucleotide sequence: TGTGCCAGCAGTTTAGTGTGGGAGCTAAAAAACATTCAGTACTTC.

This chain joins TRBV7-9 and TRBJ2-3, with D possibly called TRBD1 or TRBD2 (5 bases each). Between the trimmed V and J ends, which lost 1 base and 3 bases, there was a span of 20 bases. The length of the CDR3 is 18 residues. The V gene's germline CDR1 is SEHNR and CDR2 FQNEAQ (reference sequence). CDR3 amino acids: CASSLEGAGSLCTDTQYF. The CDR3 bases are TGTGCCAGCAGCTTAGAAGGGGCAGGGAGTTTGTGTACAGATACGCAGTATTTT.

Concerning this clonotype: The junction differs from germline at one of its ends, possibly a read error. The chain employs TRBV7-9 and TRBJ2-7; TRBD2 aligns across 7 bases. The CDR3 is made up of 14 amino acids. Looked up from germline, CDR1 is SEHNR and CDR2 is FQNEAQ (reference sequence). The CDR3 bases are TGTGCCGGCGGCTCGGGAGGCCTCTCCTACCAGCAGTACTTC. It yields the protein CAGGSGGLSYQQYF.